What follows are 27 T cell receptor beta chains derived from one specimen sequenced in a study of beta chain features in type 1 diabetes. Expressed TCRB transcripts were sequenced after all isolated RNA was converted to cDNA. Assay: immunoSEQ multiplex PCR; the TCRdb copy retains only in-frame clones and omits some. The sample includes fewer than 200,000 clones, about 8.5% of them seen just once. The sequenced sample was central memory CD4+ T cells from blood. These receptors all stem from a man younger than 35 in good health.

This clone has just a few counts. The rearrangement joins TRBV5-1 to TRBJ2-3; possibly TRBD1 for D (5 bases). The CDR3 is made up of 14 amino acids. Deletions cut 5 bases from V and 1 base from J, with 11 bases between. Looked up from germline, CDR1 is SGHRS and CDR2 is YFSETQ. In nucleotides, the CDR3 is TGCGCCAGCAGTGGGCAGGGCGGCACAGATACGCAGTATTTT. This encodes CASSGQGGTDTQYF. Supplemented by reference TRBV5-1 and TRBJ2-3, the full variable domain reads KAGVTQTPRYLIKTRGQQVTLSCSPISGHRSVSWYQQTPGQGLQFLFEYFSETQRNKGNFPGRFSGRQFSNSRSEMNVSTLELGDSALYLCASSGQGGTDTQYFGPGTRLTVL.

The chain couples TRBV6-6 to TRBJ2-5; 9 bases are a match to TRBD1. Trimming removed 4 bases from V and 5 bases from J; junction bases left unmatched: 5. From germline, CDR1 is MNHNY and CDR2 SVGAGI (reference sequence). The CDR3 is 14 amino acids. CDR3 region: CASSWGQGMETQYF. DNA for the CDR3: TGTGCCAGCAGTTGGGGACAGGGTATGGAGACCCAGTACTTC.

The genes are TRBV19 and TRBJ1-4; D not resolved. The CDR3 runs to 15 residues. The germline V gene has CDR1 LNHDA and CDR2 SQIVND (reference sequence). V shed 10 bases and J shed 0 bases, with 15 bases lying between them. DNA for the CDR3: TGTGCCACCACACCCGGGGATGCAACTAATGAAAAACTGTTTTTT. Its translation: CATTPGDATNEKLFF.

The chain combines TRBV6-5 with TRBJ1-2; the D gene is possibly TRBD1 (5 bases). The CDR3 has 13 amino acids. Trimming took 2 bases from V and 8 from J, leaving 12 bases between them. Germline V CDR1 and CDR2: MNHEY, SVGAGI. The CDR3 region has the DNA TGTGCCAGCAGTTACGACCCAAGACAGGGCTACACCTTC. This codes for CASSYDPRQGYTF.

The sample holds many counts of this clone. The V and J genes are TRBV20-1 and TRBJ2-1; D remains ambiguous. The CDR3 sequence is 10 residues long. Germline V gives CDR1 DFQATT, CDR2 SNEGSKA (reference sequence). Trimming shortened V by 5 bases and J by 5 bases, and 4 bases separated the two germline ends. The CDR3 coding sequence is TGCAGTGCTGTCGACAATGAGCAGTTCTTC. It encodes CSAVDNEQFF.

This clone was seen a handful of times. V is TRBV10-3 and J is TRBJ1-2; possibly TRBD1 for D (6 bases). Germline V gives CDR1 ENHRY, CDR2 SYGVKD. There are 13 residues in the CDR3. Trimming shortened V by 6 bases and J by 1 base, and 9 bases separated the two germline ends. The CDR3 DNA reads as TGTGCCATCAGGGACAGACTTAACTATGGCTACACCTTC. This codes for CAIRDRLNYGYTF.

This clone was seen repeatedly, ten times or more. The rearrangement uses TRBV19 and TRBJ1-5; 7 bases are shared with TRBD1. There are 13 residues in the CDR3. Germline V gives CDR1 LNHDA, CDR2 SQIVND (reference sequence). The V segment lost 6 bases and the J segment 3 bases; nucleotides outside the gene matches: 2. The DNA for the CDR3 is TGTGCCAGTAGGGACAGGTTCAATCAGCCCCAGCATTTT. It yields the protein CASRDRFNQPQHF.

The rearrangement uses TRBV2 and TRBJ1-5; 7 bases are a match to TRBD1. Germline values: CDR1 SNHLY, CDR2 FYNNEI. V lost 5 bases, J lost 7 bases, and 8 bases stayed unmatched. The CDR3 sequence is 14 residues long. CDR3 in DNA: TGTGCCAGCAGTACGGACGGGACAGCGCAGCCCCAGCATTTT. This codes for CASSTDGTAQPQHF.

This clone has just a few counts. CDR3 sequence reads: CASSPDPGSYEQYF. Here the CDR3 DNA reads TGTGCCAGCTCACCGGATCCAGGGTCCTACGAGCAGTACTTC. The chain is built from TRBV18 and TRBJ2-7, with D maybe TRBD1 (5 bases). V lost 3 bases and J lost 1, with 10 bases in between. CDR1 and CDR2 (germline): KGHSH, LQKENI. The CDR3 sequence is 14 residues long.

This clone was picked up many times. This sequence joins TRBV30 and TRBJ2-1; 14 nucleotides line up with TRBD2. This CDR3 spans 16 amino acids. Looked up from germline, CDR1 is GTSNPN and CDR2 is SVGIG (reference sequence). The ends lost 0 bases at V and 6 bases at J; junction bases unmatched: 4. The CDR3 spells CAWSVPGTSGGNEQFF. The CDR3 DNA sequence: TGTGCCTGGAGTGTACCCGGGACTAGCGGGGGCAATGAGCAGTTCTTC.

The rearrangement joins TRBV19 to TRBJ2-7, with D maybe TRBD1 (5 bases). Germline V lookup: CDR1 LNHDA, CDR2 SQIVND (reference sequence). Trimming shortened V by 6 bases and J by 3 bases, and 15 bases separated the two germline ends. The CDR3 is 14 amino acids. CDR3 amino acids: CASRFGAGNYEQYF. As DNA, the CDR3 is TGTGCCAGTAGGTTTGGGGCAGGAAACTACGAGCAGTACTTC.

This sequence joins TRBV4-1 and TRBJ1-2; tentatively, D is TRBD1 (5 bases). V shed 4 bases and J shed 2 bases, with 11 bases lying between them. Per the germline V gene, CDR1 is MGHRA and CDR2 is YSYEKL. The CDR3 spans 14 residues. CDR3: CASSLGRTNYGYTF. CDR3 DNA: TGCGCCAGCAGCCTCGGACGGACAAACTATGGCTACACCTTC.

The V and J genes are TRBV27 and TRBJ1-2; D might be TRBD1 (6 bases). V lost 3 bases to trimming and J lost 6 bases, with 14 bases between them. Germline CDR1 reads MNHEY; CDR2 reads SMNVEV (reference sequence). This CDR3 is built from 14 residues. The CDR3 sequence is CASSFRGAGDGYTF. For the CDR3, the DNA is TGTGCCAGCAGTTTTCGGGGGGCGGGAGATGGCTACACCTTC.

In this sample, this clone turned up a few times. The rearrangement uses TRBV23-1 and TRBJ2-7; TRBD2 matches at 13 bases. TRBV23-1 is recorded as an ORF, its role being uncertain. This CDR3 is 19 amino acids long. With V trimmed by 2 bases and J by 3 bases, 13 bases remained unmatched. The CDR3 here is CASSQSAGTSGANLYEQYF. The CDR3 coding sequence is TGCGCCAGCAGTCAAAGTGCCGGGACTAGCGGGGCAAATCTCTACGAGCAGTACTTC.

This clone appeared a few times. V and J are TRBV6-1 and TRBJ2-7; 9 bases match TRBD2. The junction had 3 bases not matched to a gene; V was cut back by 6 bases and J by 3 bases. The CDR3 is made up of 13 amino acids. Germline values: CDR1 MNHNS, CDR2 SASEGT. CDR3 nucleotide sequence: TGTGCCAGCAGAGGACTAGCGATCTACGAGCAGTACTTC. Translated: CASRGLAIYEQYF.

V is TRBV27 and J is TRBJ1-6, with no clear D. Germline loops: CDR1 MNHEY, CDR2 SMNVEV (reference sequence). The CDR3 is 13 residues long. V dropped 3 bases and J dropped 9 bases, with 9 bases sitting between them. In DNA, the CDR3 is TGTGCCAGCAGTTTGTCACTAATTTCACCCCTCCACTTT. This gives the protein CASSLSLISPLHF.

The rearrangement links TRBV5-4 to TRBJ2-2; 8 bases align to TRBD2. Germline assignment: CDR1 SGHNT and CDR2 YYREEE (reference sequence). J was trimmed by 5 bases and V by 0 bases; bases with no gene match: 3. This CDR3 is 15 amino acids long. CDR3 region: CASSLGRGATGELFF. As DNA, the CDR3 is TGTGCCAGCAGCTTGGGGCGGGGGGCAACCGGGGAGCTGTTTTTT.

This clone was observed a handful of times. V and J are TRBV7-3 and TRBJ2-1, with 8 bases lining up with TRBD2. The germline gives CDR1 SGHTA, CDR2 FQGTGA. V was pared by 5 bases and J by 7 bases, with 13 bases of the junction left unmatched. The CDR3 is 16 residues long. The CDR3 DNA is TGTGCCAGCAGCCCTCAGCCGGGGGGGCTGAGAAATGAGCAGTTCTTC. Protein: CASSPQPGGLRNEQFF.

In its sample, this clone was seen a few times. The chain links TRBV30 to TRBJ1-4; D gene ambiguous. The V gene's germline CDR1 is GTSNPN and CDR2 SVGIG (reference sequence). The ends were cut back, 3 bases at V and 8 bases at J, with 7 bases in the middle. This CDR3 has 11 residues. The CDR3 is CAWSGGEKLFF. The CDR3 DNA is TGTGCCTGGAGCGGAGGCGAAAAACTGTTTTTT.

This clone has more than one count but fewer than ten. This chain uses TRBV19 with TRBJ2-5; 7 positions agree with TRBD1. V shed 6 bases, J shed 3 bases, and the junction held 4 bases outside the gene matches. Germline values: CDR1 LNHDA, CDR2 SQIVND (reference sequence). This CDR3 region has 13 residues. CDR3 sequence: CASSSGTEETQYF. The CDR3, as DNA: TGTGCCAGTAGCTCCGGGACAGAAGAGACCCAGTACTTC.

This clone was detected only a few times. The gene calls are TRBV5-6 and TRBJ1-1; D gene ambiguous. Between the trimmed V and J ends, which lost 1 base and 2 bases, there was a span of 18 bases. The CDR3 has 17 residues. Germline-derived CDR1 and CDR2 are SGHDT and YYEEEE. The DNA for the CDR3 is TGTGCCAGCAGCTTGAGTGTTAGCGAATTCACTAACACTGAAGCTTTCTTT. Translation: CASSLSVSEFTNTEAFF.

The rearrangement links TRBV28 to TRBJ1-1; tentatively, D is TRBD1 (6 bases). The CDR3 loop spans 14 amino acids. Germline values: CDR1 MDHEN, CDR2 SYDVKM. V lost 3 bases, J lost 0 bases, and 8 bases lay in between. Here the CDR3 DNA reads TGTGCCAGCAGTTTCCAGGGGATGAACACTGAAGCTTTCTTT. As protein: CASSFQGMNTEAFF.

A few counts support this clone. The chain carries TRBV7-3 and TRBJ2-2; D is uncertain. Looked up from germline, CDR1 is SGHTA and CDR2 is FQGTGA. The V end lost 4 bases, the J end lost 3 bases, and 12 bases lay between the germline ends. The CDR3 length is 15 residues. CDR3 nucleotide sequence: TGTGCCAGCAGCTCTAGTCCCCTAGACACCGGGGAGCTGTTTTTT. Residues: CASSSSPLDTGELFF.

This clone was detected a few times. The chain joins TRBV30 to TRBJ2-7; TRBD1 is a possible D gene (6 bases). The V end was cut by 2 bases, the J end by 0 bases, with 17 bases between. CDR1 and CDR2 (germline): GTSNPN, SVGIG (reference sequence). This CDR3 has 16 residues. CDR3 sequence: CAWSPATGYSSYEQYF. DNA of the CDR3: TGTGCCTGGAGTCCAGCGACAGGCTATAGCTCCTACGAGCAGTACTTC.

Only a few counts were recorded for this clone. The chain carries TRBV5-5 and TRBJ1-2; the match to TRBD1 covers 8 bases. The CDR3 is 15 amino acids. Germline values: CDR1 SGHKS, CDR2 YYEKEE (reference sequence). V lost 0 bases to trimming and J lost 3 bases; unmatched junction nucleotides: 4. This CDR3 is CASSLANRGDYGYTF. The CDR3, as DNA: TGTGCCAGCAGCTTGGCCAACAGGGGGGACTATGGCTACACCTTC. Combining the CDR3 with reference TRBV5-5 and TRBJ1-2 gives the whole variable domain DAGVTQSPTHLIKTRGQQVTLRCSPISGHKSVSWYQQVLGQGPQFIFQYYEKEERGRGNFPDRFSARQFPNYSSELNVNALLLGDSALYLCASSLANRGDYGYTFGSGTRLTVV.

This clone was seen only a few times. This sequence joins TRBV5-1 and TRBJ1-1; TRBD1 is a possible D gene (6 bases). CDR3 length: 13 residues. Germline CDR1 SGHRS, CDR2 YFSETQ. V was pared by 4 bases and J by 6 bases, with 13 bases between. The CDR3 region has the DNA TGCGCCAGCAGCGCGGGCGGGGGCTCTGAAGCTTTCTTT. This codes for CASSAGGGSEAFF.

In the case of this clone: At one of its ends the junction is not consistent with the germline gene, which may arise from a read error. V gene TRBV30 combines with J gene TRBJ2-7; possibly TRBD2 for D (6 bases). Germline CDR1 reads GTSNPN; CDR2 reads SVGIG (reference sequence). The CDR3 is 11 amino acids. The CDR3 loop reads CAWSGGTGRHF. The DNA of the CDR3 is TGTGCCTGGAGTGGGGGGACGGGGAGGCACTTC. The variable domain in full, with the rest retrieved from reference TRBV30 and TRBJ2-7, is SQTIHQWPATLVQPVGSPLSLECTVEGTSNPNLYWYRQAAGRGLQLLFYSVGIGQISSEVPQNLSASRPQDRQFILSSKKLLLSDSGFYLCAWSGGTGRHFGPGTRLTVT.